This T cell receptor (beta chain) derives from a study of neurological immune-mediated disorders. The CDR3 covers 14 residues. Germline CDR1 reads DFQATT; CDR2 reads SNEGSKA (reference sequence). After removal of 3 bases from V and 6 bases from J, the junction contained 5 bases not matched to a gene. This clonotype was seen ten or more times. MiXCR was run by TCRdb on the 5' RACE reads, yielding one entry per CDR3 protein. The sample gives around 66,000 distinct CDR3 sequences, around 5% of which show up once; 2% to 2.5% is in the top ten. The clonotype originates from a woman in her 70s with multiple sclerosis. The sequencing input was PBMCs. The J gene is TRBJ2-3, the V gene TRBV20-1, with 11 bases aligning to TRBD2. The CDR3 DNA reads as TGCAGTGCTAGCCCTAGCGGGAGGTTGGATACGCAGTATTTT. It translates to CSASPSGRLDTQYF.